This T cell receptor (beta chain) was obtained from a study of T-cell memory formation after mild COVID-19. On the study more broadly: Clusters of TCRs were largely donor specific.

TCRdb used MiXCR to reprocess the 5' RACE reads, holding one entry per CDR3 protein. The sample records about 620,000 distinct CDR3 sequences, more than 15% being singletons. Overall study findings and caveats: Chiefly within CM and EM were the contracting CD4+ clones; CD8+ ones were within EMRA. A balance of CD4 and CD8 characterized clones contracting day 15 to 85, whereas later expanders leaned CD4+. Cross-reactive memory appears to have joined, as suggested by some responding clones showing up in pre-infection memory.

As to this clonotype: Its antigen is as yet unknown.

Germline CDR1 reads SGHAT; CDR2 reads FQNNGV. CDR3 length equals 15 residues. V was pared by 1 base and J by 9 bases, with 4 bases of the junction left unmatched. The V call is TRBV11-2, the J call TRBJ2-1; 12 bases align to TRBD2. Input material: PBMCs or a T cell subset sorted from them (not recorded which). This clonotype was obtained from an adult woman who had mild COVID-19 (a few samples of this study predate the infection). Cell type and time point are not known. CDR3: CASSLVLAGGLEQFF. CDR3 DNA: TGTGCCAGCAGCTTAGTGCTAGCGGGAGGGCTTGAGCAGTTCTTC.